These T cell receptor beta chains were read from a single sample in a study of blood T cell repertoires in COVID-19. This table comes from immunoSEQ multiplex PCR, and its TCRdb copy is limited to in-frame clones, with some not included. The sample carries hundreds of thousands of clones, roughly four fifths recorded once. The sample comprised peripheral blood. These receptor sequences come from a woman in her forties with active or convalescent COVID-19. CDR3s include the opening cysteine and the closing phenylalanine or tryptophan. A D gene is named only where the DNA matches it firmly.

V gene	J gene	D gene	CDR3 protein	CDR3 DNA
TRBV6-5	TRBJ1-2	-	CASRRGKDYGYTF	TGTGCCAGCCGACGGGGGAAGGACTATGGCTACACCTTC
TRBV9	TRBJ1-2	TRBD1	CASSGYGTDYNYGYTF	TGTGCCAGCAGCGGATACGGGACAGACTATAACTATGGCTACACCTTC
TRBV6-6	TRBJ1-1	TRBD1	CASSSAGGQGRAEAFF	TGTGCCAGCAGTTCAGCCGGGGGACAGGGGAGGGCTGAAGCTTTCTTT
TRBV7-9	TRBJ2-5	-	CASSLSVSSDTRGETQYF	TGTGCCAGCAGCTTATCAGTTTCTAGCGATACAAGAGGGGAGACCCAGTACTTC
TRBV7-9	TRBJ2-1	-	CASSLAGGHNEQFF	TGTGCCAGCAGCTTAGCGGGGGGGCACAATGAGCAGTTCTTC
TRBV4-1	TRBJ1-2	-	CASSQVGREDGYTF	TGCGCCAGCAGCCAAGTAGGCAGGGAGGATGGCTACACCTTC
TRBV19	TRBJ1-2	TRBD1	CASSQAGDRTSNYGYTF	TGTGCCAGTAGTCAAGCCGGGGACAGGACATCTAACTATGGCTACACCTTC
TRBV5-8	TRBJ2-7	TRBD1	CASSWGQGNYEQYF	TGTGCCAGCAGCTGGGGACAGGGGAATTACGAGCAGTACTTC
TRBV10-3	TRBJ2-2	TRBD1	CAIRGTGLSVTGELFF	TGTGCCATCAGGGGGACAGGTCTCAGCGTCACCGGGGAGCTGTTTTTT
TRBV6-2/TRBV6-3	TRBJ1-1	TRBD1	CASSYGTGGFTEAFF	TGTGCCAGCAGTTACGGGACAGGAGGGTTCACTGAAGCTTTCTTT